The 29 T cell receptor beta chains reported below all come from one sample, sequenced in a study of blood T cell repertoires in COVID-19. Using immunoSEQ multiplex PCR, the repertoire was profiled, and TCRdb retains in-frame clones only, with some absent. The table shows 200,000 to 300,000 clones, with about 90% occurring only once. Sequenced: peripheral blood. These receptors originate from a person aged 18 to 35 with COVID-19, enrolled during active disease.

In the case of this clone: A junction end diverges from the germline sequence, so it may reflect a read error. V is TRBV13 and J is TRBJ2-1, with 7 bases that match TRBD2. CDR1 is PRHDT, CDR2 FYEKMQ, per germline (reference sequence). This CDR3 contains 15 residues. In DNA, the CDR3 is TGTGCCAGCACCTTATCGGCGGGAGTAGAGGGTGAGCAGTTCTTC. Translated, it gives CASTLSAGVEGEQFF. Full variable domain (outside the CDR3, taken from reference TRBV13 and TRBJ2-1): AAGVIQSPRHLIKEKRETATLKCYPIPRHDTVYWYQQGPGQDPQFLISFYEKMQSDKGSIPDRFSAQQFSDYHSELNMSSLELGDSALYFCASTLSAGVEGEQFFGPGTRLTVL.

This clone showed up just once. The chain links TRBV6-5 to TRBJ2-1; weak D call: TRBD2 (7 bases). CDR3 length: 15 amino acids. The germline V gene encodes CDR1 MNHEY and CDR2 SVGAGI. V dropped 6 bases and J dropped 0 bases, with 12 bases sitting between them. The CDR3 coding sequence is TGTGCCAGCAGGGGGGGCGGGAGCTCCTACAATGAGCAGTTCTTC. Translating it yields CASRGGGSSYNEQFF.

The chain has TRBV15 and TRBJ2-3; 8 nucleotides match TRBD2. Looked up from germline, CDR1 is LNHNV and CDR2 is YYDKDF (reference sequence). The CDR3 covers 16 residues. Trimming took 0 bases from V and 10 from J; bases not matched to a gene: 12. CDR3 amino acids: CATSRELAEHFTPQYF. CDR3 sequence (DNA): TGTGCCACCAGCAGAGAACTAGCGGAGCACTTTACGCCGCAGTATTTT.

The chain couples TRBV9 to TRBJ2-1, with 7 bases fitting TRBD2. Germline loops: CDR1 SGDLS, CDR2 YYNGEE. J lost 9 bases, V lost 0 bases, and 6 bases had no gene match. The CDR3 length is 14 residues. This CDR3 reads CASSVAWRESEQFF. The CDR3 nucleotides are TGTGCCAGCAGCGTAGCATGGCGGGAGAGTGAGCAGTTCTTC.

This clone was counted ten times or more. The J gene is TRBJ2-1, the V gene TRBV28; 8 bases line up with TRBD2. Per the germline V gene, CDR1 is MDHEN and CDR2 is SYDVKM. After removal of 2 bases from V and 7 bases from J, the junction contained 16 bases not matched to a gene. The CDR3 loop spans 18 amino acids. The CDR3, as DNA: TGTGCCAGCAGTTTAGGCAGAGACAGGACTAGCCCAAATAATGAGCAGTTCTTC. Residues: CASSLGRDRTSPNNEQFF.

J is TRBJ2-5 and V is TRBV11-2, with a tentative D call TRBD1 (8 bases). The CDR3 consists of 15 residues. Trimming cost V 1 base and J 4 bases, with 13 bases left between them. Germline V gene data show CDR1 as SGHAT and CDR2 as FQNNGV. DNA of the CDR3: TGTGCCAGCAGCTTAGGGAACAGGGGGGGAGAGACCCAGTACTTC. Protein product: CASSLGNRGGETQYF.

V gene TRBV9 combines with J gene TRBJ2-7; D perhaps matches TRBD2 (7 bases). CDR3 length: 15 residues. V was pared by 3 bases and J by 0 bases, with 13 bases between. Germline V gene data show CDR1 as SGDLS and CDR2 as YYNGEE. Here the CDR3 DNA reads TGTGCCAGCAGCGAGGGGGGAGGGCCCTCCTACGAGCAGTACTTC. As protein: CASSEGGGPSYEQYF.

J is TRBJ2-7 and V is TRBV6-1; D is possibly TRBD2 (5 bases). This CDR3 spans 13 amino acids. Per the germline V gene, CDR1 is MNHNS and CDR2 is SASEGT. The germline V and J ends were trimmed by 2 bases and 4 bases, with 9 bases remaining between them. In DNA, the CDR3 is TGTGCCAGCAGTGAAAGCGGCCTGTACGAGCAGTACTTC. It is translated as CASSESGLYEQYF.

The table lists this clone with a few counts. The chain has TRBV29-1 and TRBJ1-2; tentative D call: TRBD1 (6 bases). Trimming stripped 5 bases from V and 3 bases from J, with 19 bases between. From germline, CDR1 is SQVTM and CDR2 ANQGSEA. CDR3 length: 15 amino acids. The CDR3 reads CSVRGAPGDYYGYTF. Written as DNA, the CDR3 is TGCAGCGTTCGGGGAGCGCCAGGGGATTACTATGGCTACACCTTC. Full variable domain (remainder filled in from reference TRBV29-1 and TRBJ1-2): SAVISQKPSRDICQRGTSLTIQCQVDSQVTMMFWYRQQPGQSLTLIATANQGSEATYESGFVIDKFPISRPNLTFSTLTVSNMSPEDSSIYLCSVRGAPGDYYGYTFGSGTRLTVV.

The chain has TRBV28 and TRBJ1-2; the D gene is possibly TRBD1 (6 bases). CDR3 length equals 15 residues. Per germline, CDR1 MDHEN and CDR2 SYDVKM. Trimming removed 7 bases at V and 4 bases at J, with 19 bases between. The CDR3 coding sequence is TGTGCCAGCACCTCCATCGGACAGATCACCTATGGCTACACCTTC. It is translated as CASTSIGQITYGYTF.

The chain recombines TRBV6-2 or TRBV6-3 with TRBJ1-2; D may be TRBD1 (5 bases). Between the trimmed V and J ends, which lost 5 bases and 8 bases, there was a span of 18 bases. From germline, CDR1 is MNHEY and CDR2 SVGEGT. This CDR3 has 14 residues. Here the CDR3 DNA reads TGTGCCAGCAGTCGACAGATACCTTACGAAGGCTACACCTTC. This translates into CASSRQIPYEGYTF.

The rearrangement uses TRBV28 and TRBJ2-1; 10 nucleotides match TRBD1. CDR3 length equals 18 residues. V lost 5 bases and J lost 8; bases outside the gene matches: 18. CDR1 is MDHEN, CDR2 SYDVKM, per germline. CDR3 protein: CASSQPPGTGVLGDEQFF. CDR3 coding DNA: TGTGCCAGCAGTCAACCCCCCGGGACAGGGGTGTTGGGCGATGAGCAGTTCTTC. The whole variable domain, remainder taken from reference TRBV28 and TRBJ2-1, is DVKVTQSSRYLVKRTGEKVFLECVQDMDHENMFWYRQDPGLGLRLIYFSYDVKMKEKGDIPEGYSVSREKKERFSLILESASTNQTSMYLCASSQPPGTGVLGDEQFFGPGTRLTVL.

The V and J genes are TRBV18 and TRBJ2-1, with 12 bases fitting TRBD2. V lost 5 bases to trimming and J lost 4 bases; unmatched junction nucleotides: 6. The CDR3 has 16 residues. The germline V gene has CDR1 KGHSH and CDR2 LQKENI. This chain's CDR3 is CASSIRTSGAYNEQFF. The DNA for the CDR3 is TGTGCCAGCTCAATACGGACTAGCGGGGCGTACAATGAGCAGTTCTTC. Based on the CDR3 plus reference TRBV18 and TRBJ2-1, the full variable domain is NAGVMQNPRHLVRRRGQEARLRCSPMKGHSHVYWYRQLPEEGLKFMVYLQKENIIDESGMPKERFSAEFPKEGPSILRIQQVVRGDSAAYFCASSIRTSGAYNEQFFGPGTRLTVL.

This chain links TRBV24-1 with TRBJ2-3, with TRBD2 identical over 11 bases. Per germline, CDR1 KGHDR and CDR2 SFDVKD. CDR3 size: 22 residues. V lost 3 bases and J lost 0; bases outside the gene matches: 19. The CDR3 region has the DNA TGTGCCACCAGTGATCCGAAGCCCCCGACTAGCGGGATTTCTTCTAGCACAGATACGCAGTATTTT. Translation gives CATSDPKPPTSGISSSTDTQYF.

V and J are TRBV4-1 and TRBJ1-3; D uncertain. The CDR3 sequence is 15 residues long. Germline V CDR1 and CDR2: MGHRA, YSYEKL. V was cut by 1 base and J by 1 base, with 8 bases left in between. The CDR3 nucleotides read TGCGCCAGCAGCCAAGTAATCTTTTCTGGAAACACCATATATTTT. As protein: CASSQVIFSGNTIYF.

The chain has TRBV27 and TRBJ1-6; D ambiguous. V gave up 4 bases and J gave up 9 bases, with 13 bases separating them. The CDR3 covers 14 residues. The germline V gene has CDR1 MNHEY and CDR2 SMNVEV (reference sequence). As DNA, the CDR3 is TGTGCCAGCAGTTCCCCAACAGTTCGTTCACCCCTCCACTTT. It translates to CASSSPTVRSPLHF.

The chain joins TRBV6-1 to TRBJ1-1; possibly TRBD1 for D (6 bases). This CDR3 is 13 amino acids long. Germline V gene data show CDR1 as MNHNS and CDR2 as SASEGT. With 0 bases removed from V and 4 bases from J, the gap between germline ends came to 6 bases. Here the CDR3 DNA reads TGTGCCAGCAGTGAAGCAGGGGGCACTGAAGCTTTCTTT. Residues: CASSEAGGTEAFF.

The CDR3 DNA reads as TGTGCCTGGAGTATGGTAGTCAATGAGCAGTTCTTC. Its protein product is CAWSMVVNEQFF. V gene TRBV30 combines with J gene TRBJ2-1, with D unclear. The CDR3 has 12 residues. Germline V lookup: CDR1 GTSNPN, CDR2 SVGIG (reference sequence). Between the trimmed V and J ends, which lost 2 bases and 6 bases, there was a span of 8 bases. The full variable domain, rest sourced from reference TRBV30 and TRBJ2-1, is SQTIHQWPATLVQPVGSPLSLECTVEGTSNPNLYWYRQAAGRGLQLLFYSVGIGQISSEVPQNLSASRPQDRQFILSSKKLLLSDSGFYLCAWSMVVNEQFFGPGTRLTVL.

The chain uses TRBV5-6 and TRBJ1-5; TRBD1 matches 8 bases. In germline, CDR1 is SGHDT, CDR2 YYEEEE. This CDR3 has 15 amino acids. Trimming removed 1 base from V and 5 bases from J; junction bases left unmatched: 5. CDR3 nucleotides: TGTGCCAGCAGCTTGCTGGCAGGGGGCGATCAGCCCCAGCATTTT. Translated, it gives CASSLLAGGDQPQHF. Full variable domain (rest looked up from reference TRBV5-6 and TRBJ1-5): DAGVTQSPTHLIKTRGQQVTLRCSPKSGHDTVSWYQQALGQGPQFIFQYYEEEERQRGNFPDRFSGHQFPNYSSELNVNALLLGDSALYLCASSLLAGGDQPQHFGDGTRLSIL.

This chain joins TRBV19 and TRBJ2-1, with a weak D call TRBD1 (5 bases). Germline V gene lookup returns CDR1 LNHDA and CDR2 SQIVND (reference sequence). The CDR3 sequence is 13 residues long. V gave up 3 bases and J gave up 7 bases, with 10 bases separating them. CDR3 amino acids: CASSMAGSNEQFF. The CDR3 DNA follows: TGTGCCAGTAGTATGGCAGGGTCAAATGAGCAGTTCTTC.

The V call is TRBV11-2, the J call TRBJ1-3, with D hard to call. V lost 0 bases and J 0 bases, leaving 6 bases between the germline ends. Germline assignment: CDR1 SGHAT and CDR2 FQNNGV. The length of the CDR3 is 15 residues. CDR3 in amino acids: CASSLDPVSGNTIYF. The CDR3 DNA sequence: TGTGCCAGCAGCTTAGATCCAGTCTCTGGAAACACCATATATTTT.

The J gene is TRBJ2-7, the V gene TRBV7-8; no reliable D call. V lost 2 bases and J 4 bases, leaving 9 bases between the germline ends. Germline V gene lookup returns CDR1 SGHVS and CDR2 FQNEAQ. This CDR3 comprises 13 residues. CDR3 amino acids: CASSLRESYEQYF. The CDR3 DNA is TGTGCCAGCAGCTTACGTGAGAGTTACGAGCAGTACTTC.

This chain's CDR3 is CAWSVPGQAYEQYF. CDR3 nucleotide sequence: TGTGCCTGGAGTGTACCGGGACAGGCCTACGAGCAGTACTTC. This sequence joins TRBV30 and TRBJ2-7, with 8 bases matching TRBD1. CDR3 length: 14 residues. Germline V gene data show CDR1 as GTSNPN and CDR2 as SVGIG (reference sequence). J lost 2 bases, V lost 0 bases, and 3 bases had no gene match.

V and J are TRBV7-9 and TRBJ1-3, with no clear D. This CDR3 has 14 residues. V was pared by 5 bases and J by 2 bases, with 10 bases between. In germline, CDR1 is SEHNR, CDR2 FQNEAQ (reference sequence). In DNA, the CDR3 is TGTGCCAGCAGCGAGATCACTCCTGGAAACACCATATATTTT. It encodes CASSEITPGNTIYF.

This rearrangement joins TRBV9 to TRBJ2-1; 8 bases agree with TRBD2. V lost 4 bases to trimming and J lost 12 bases; unmatched junction nucleotides: 15. This CDR3 region has 15 residues. Germline V gene data show CDR1 as SGDLS and CDR2 as YYNGEE. The CDR3 DNA follows: TGTGCCAGCAGCCCAGAAGCGGGAGACCCCCAAGGGCAGTTCTTC. Amino acid sequence: CASSPEAGDPQGQFF.

This clone came up once. This sequence joins TRBV18 and TRBJ2-5; possible D gene TRBD2, 6 bases. CDR3 length: 14 residues. Germline lookup yields CDR1 KGHSH and CDR2 LQKENI. V lost 2 bases to trimming and J lost 2 bases, with 9 bases between them. For the CDR3, the DNA is TGTGCCAGCTCACCATGGCGGGATCAAGAGACCCAGTACTTC. Its protein is CASSPWRDQETQYF.

The chain joins TRBV28 to TRBJ2-7; 10 bases line up with TRBD2. In germline, CDR1 is MDHEN, CDR2 SYDVKM. The length of the CDR3 is 16 residues. With V trimmed by 3 bases and J by 4 bases, 9 bases remained unmatched. The CDR3 nucleotides read TGTGCCAGCAGTTTTCCCGGGACTAGCGTTTCTTACGAGCAGTACTTC. Translating it yields CASSFPGTSVSYEQYF.

CDR3 sequence: CASSLGQGEAFF. The CDR3 region has the DNA TGTGCCAGCAGCCTCGGACAGGGTGAAGCTTTCTTT. This chain links TRBV5-6 with TRBJ1-1; 8 bases line up with TRBD1. Germline CDR1 and CDR2: SGHDT and YYEEEE. With 4 bases clipped from V and 7 bases from J, the junction kept 3 bases outside the gene matches. The length of the CDR3 is 12 residues.

This clone was recorded only once. Here the CDR3 reads CAISLTGTEVTGELFF. The DNA for the CDR3 is TGTGCCATCAGTCTTACCGGGACAGAGGTCACCGGGGAGCTGTTTTTT. This rearrangement joins TRBV10-3 to TRBJ2-2; 7 nucleotides line up with TRBD1. The germline V gene has CDR1 ENHRY and CDR2 SYGVKD. The CDR3 sequence is 16 residues long. V gave up 5 bases and J gave up 4 bases; unmatched junction bases: 10.